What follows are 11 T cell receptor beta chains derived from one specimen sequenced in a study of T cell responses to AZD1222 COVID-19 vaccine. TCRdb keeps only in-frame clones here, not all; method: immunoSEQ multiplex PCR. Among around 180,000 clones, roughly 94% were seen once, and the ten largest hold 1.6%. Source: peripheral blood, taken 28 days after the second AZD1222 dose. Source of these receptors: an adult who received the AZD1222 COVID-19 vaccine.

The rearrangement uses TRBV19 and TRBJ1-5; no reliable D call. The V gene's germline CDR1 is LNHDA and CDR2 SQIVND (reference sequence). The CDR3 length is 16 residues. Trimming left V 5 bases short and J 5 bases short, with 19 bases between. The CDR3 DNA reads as TGTGCCAGTAGTTTCCGGGCCCAGCCCCCCTATCAGCCCCAGCATTTT. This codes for CASSFRAQPPYQPQHF. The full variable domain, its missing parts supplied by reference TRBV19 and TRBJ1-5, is DGGITQSPKYLFRKEGQNVTLSCEQNLNHDAMYWYRQDPGQGLRLIYYSQIVNDFQKGDIAEGYSVSREKKESFPLTVTSAQKNPTAFYLCASSFRAQPPYQPQHFGDGTRLSIL.

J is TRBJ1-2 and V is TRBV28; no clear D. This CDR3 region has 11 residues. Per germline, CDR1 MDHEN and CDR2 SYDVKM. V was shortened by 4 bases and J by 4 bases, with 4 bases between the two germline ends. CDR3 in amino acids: CASSWFYGYTF. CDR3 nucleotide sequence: TGTGCCAGCAGTTGGTTCTATGGCTACACCTTC.

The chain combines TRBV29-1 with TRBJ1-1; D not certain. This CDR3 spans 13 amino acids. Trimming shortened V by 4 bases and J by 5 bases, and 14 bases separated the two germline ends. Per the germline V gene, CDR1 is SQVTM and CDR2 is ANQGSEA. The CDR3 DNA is TGCAGCGTTGTATACCGGGATGGGACTGAAGCTTTCTTT. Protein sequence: CSVVYRDGTEAFF.

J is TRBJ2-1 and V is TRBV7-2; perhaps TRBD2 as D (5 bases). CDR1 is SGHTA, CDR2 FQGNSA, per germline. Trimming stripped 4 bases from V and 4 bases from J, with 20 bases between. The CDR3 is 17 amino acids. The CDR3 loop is CASSYTGSLRAYNEQFF. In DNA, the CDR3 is TGTGCCAGCAGCTACACTGGGAGTTTACGTGCGTACAATGAGCAGTTCTTC.

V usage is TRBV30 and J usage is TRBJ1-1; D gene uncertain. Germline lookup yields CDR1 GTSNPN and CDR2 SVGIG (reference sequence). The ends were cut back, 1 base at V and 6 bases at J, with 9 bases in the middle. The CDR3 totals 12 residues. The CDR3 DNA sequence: TGTGCCTGGAGTGCCTTCGGTTCTGAAGCTTTCTTT. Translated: CAWSAFGSEAFF.

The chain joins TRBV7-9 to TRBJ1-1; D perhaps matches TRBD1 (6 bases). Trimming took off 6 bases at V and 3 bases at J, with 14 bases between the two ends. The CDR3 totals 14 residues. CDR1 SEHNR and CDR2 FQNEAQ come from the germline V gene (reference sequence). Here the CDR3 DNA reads TGTGCCAGCAGTTTGACAGGCAGTTACACTGAAGCTTTCTTT. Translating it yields CASSLTGSYTEAFF. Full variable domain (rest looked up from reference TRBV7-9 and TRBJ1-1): DTGVSQNPRHKITKRGQNVTFRCDPISEHNRLYWYRQTLGQGPEFLTYFQNEAQLEKSRLLSDRFSAERPKGSFSTLEIQRTEQGDSAMYLCASSLTGSYTEAFFGQGTRLTVV.

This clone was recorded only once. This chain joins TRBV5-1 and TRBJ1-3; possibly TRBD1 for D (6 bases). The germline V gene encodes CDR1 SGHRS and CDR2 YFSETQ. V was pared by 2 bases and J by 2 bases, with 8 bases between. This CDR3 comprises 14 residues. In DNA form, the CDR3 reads TGCGCCAGCAGCTTAAACAGGGCTGGAAACACCATATATTTT. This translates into CASSLNRAGNTIYF.

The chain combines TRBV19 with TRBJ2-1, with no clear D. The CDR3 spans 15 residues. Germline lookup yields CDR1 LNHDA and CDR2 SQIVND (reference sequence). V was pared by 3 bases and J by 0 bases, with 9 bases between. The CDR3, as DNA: TGTGCCAGTAGTATCGTCCACAGCTCCTACAATGAGCAGTTCTTC. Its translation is CASSIVHSSYNEQFF.

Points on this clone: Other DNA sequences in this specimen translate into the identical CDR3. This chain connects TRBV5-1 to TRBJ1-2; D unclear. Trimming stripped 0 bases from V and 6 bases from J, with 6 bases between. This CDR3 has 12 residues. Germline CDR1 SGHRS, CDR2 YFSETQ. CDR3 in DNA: TGCGCCAGCAGCTTGGGGGGTGATGGCTACACCTTC. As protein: CASSLGGDGYTF.

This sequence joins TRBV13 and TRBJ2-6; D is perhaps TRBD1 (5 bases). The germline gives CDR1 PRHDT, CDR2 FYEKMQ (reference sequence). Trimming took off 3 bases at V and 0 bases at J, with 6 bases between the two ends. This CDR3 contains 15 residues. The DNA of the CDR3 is TGTGCCAGCAGCTTCAGGGTCTCTGGGGCCAACGTCCTGACTTTC. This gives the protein CASSFRVSGANVLTF.

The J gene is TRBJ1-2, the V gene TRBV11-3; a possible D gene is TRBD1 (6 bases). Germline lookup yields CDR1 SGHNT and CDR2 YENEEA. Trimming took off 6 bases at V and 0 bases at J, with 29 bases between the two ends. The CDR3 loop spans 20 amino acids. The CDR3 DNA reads TGTGCCAGCAGTTCGGGACTCCCAGGGGACCCAGGGGAAGCTAACTATGGCTACACCTTC. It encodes CASSSGLPGDPGEANYGYTF.